The source of this TCR beta chain is a study of T cell responses to AZD1222 COVID-19 vaccine. A word on this clone: Its antigen remains unknown.

This CDR3 comprises 15 residues. V was trimmed by 2 bases and J by 2 bases, leaving 13 bases between them. The germline V gene has CDR1 SGHTA and CDR2 FQGNSA. Whole-study results and caveats: The study reported that nearly half of spike-specific TCRs target unmutated variant regions. Donors in the cohort were predominantly white British and more often female, and clonal diversity was possibly underestimated. The repertoires were collected only after the peak T cell response.

Profiled with immunoSEQ multiplex PCR; TCRdb holds only in-frame clones, not every one. The sample includes roughly 93,000 clones, 80% to 90% of them seen just once. The TCR comes from an adult in good health. The chain combines TRBV7-2 with TRBJ2-7; the D is unclear. This specimen consisted of peripheral blood, obtained on day 0 of AZD1222 vaccination. The CDR3 coding sequence is TGTGCCAGCAGCTTACGTGTCTACGCTGCCTACGAGCAGTACTTC. This sequence encodes CASSLRVYAAYEQYF.